The subject of this entry is one T cell receptor (beta chain). Its antigen is still unknown. This table comes from immunoSEQ multiplex PCR, and its TCRdb copy is limited to in-frame clones, with some not included. This table holds more than 60,000 clones, roughly 77% found once. This sample was taken from a study of OX40 agonist ivuxolimab in advanced cancers. Whole-study context: Six ivuxolimab dose levels, 0.01 to 10 mg/kg, were given intravenously every 2 weeks. Three patients got partial responses; one had hepatocellular carcinoma and two had cutaneous melanoma.

V dropped 4 bases and J dropped 8; count of bases not matched to a gene: 10. Germline lookup yields CDR1 SGHRS and CDR2 YFSETQ. The CDR3 sequence is 16 residues long. Whole-study findings and limits: Among T cells, CD8+ cells averaged more expanded clones than CD4+ cells. At 0.1 to 3.0 mg/kg and by week 6, CD4+ and CD8+ T cells in the blood had expanded clonally.

This TCR came from an adult with an advanced solid tumor such as melanoma, head and neck, liver or kidney cancer. The J gene is TRBJ2-1, the V gene TRBV5-1; 12 bases align to TRBD2. The input for sequencing was CD4+ or CD8+ T cells sorted from blood, taken in a trial of the OX40 agonist ivuxolimab. The CDR3 region is CASSAILAGGFYEQFF. The DNA for the CDR3 is TGCGCCAGCAGCGCGATACTAGCGGGGGGCTTTTATGAGCAGTTCTTC.